This T cell receptor (beta chain) comes out of a study of Ad26.COV2.S vaccination and SARS-CoV-2 variants. Whole-study findings and limits: The authors reported substantial breadth in spike-specific CD8+ and CD4+ T cell responses after vaccination. The TCR-based breadth and depth measures might underestimate overall T cell responses. Vaccinated and placebo-treated recipients had similar non-spike TCR breadth.

This clone was seen only a few times. Antigen specificity is unknown. The germline CDR1 and CDR2 sequences are SNHLY and FYNNEI. V gave up 11 bases and J gave up 5 bases, with 15 bases separating them. The CDR3 spans 12 residues. TCRdb's table, derived via immunoSEQ multiplex PCR, lists solely in-frame clones and lacks some. The table lists approximately 400,000 clones, about 92% of them singletons, with under 4% in the top ten. The clonotype was recovered from a human donor who had recovered from COVID-19. The chain couples TRBV2 to TRBJ1-2; D is perhaps TRBD1 (6 bases). The sample consisted of peripheral blood, taken after recovery from COVID-19. CDR3 region: CAANSRGYGYTF. In DNA, the CDR3 is TGTGCCGCAAACTCCAGGGGTTATGGCTACACCTTC.